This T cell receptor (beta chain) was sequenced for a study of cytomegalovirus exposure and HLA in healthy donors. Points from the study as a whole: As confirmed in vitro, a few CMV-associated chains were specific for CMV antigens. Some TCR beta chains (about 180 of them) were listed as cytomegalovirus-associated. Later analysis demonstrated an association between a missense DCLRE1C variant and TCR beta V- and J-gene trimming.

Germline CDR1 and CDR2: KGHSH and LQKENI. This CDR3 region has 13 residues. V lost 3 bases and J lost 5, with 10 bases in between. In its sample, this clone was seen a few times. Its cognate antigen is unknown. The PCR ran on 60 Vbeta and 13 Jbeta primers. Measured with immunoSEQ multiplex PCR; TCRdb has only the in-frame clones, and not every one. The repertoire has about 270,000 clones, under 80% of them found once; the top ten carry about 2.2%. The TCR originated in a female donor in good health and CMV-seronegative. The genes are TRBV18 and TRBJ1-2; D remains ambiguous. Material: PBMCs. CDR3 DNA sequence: TGTGCCAGCTCACCCCTGGCGGATTATGGCTACACCTTC. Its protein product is CASSPLADYGYTF.